This T cell receptor (beta chain) was sequenced for a study of T cells in Graves' hyperthyroidism and ophthalmopathy. The CDR3 contains 16 residues. J was trimmed by 1 base and V by 1 base; bases with no gene match: 4. Germline V gene sequence: CDR1 SSHAT, CDR2 FNYEAQ (reference sequence). There were TCR beta CDR3 regions amplified from RNA transcripts. The TCR CDR3 was amplified in a first-round RT-PCR using the HTBI primer set. TCRdb reprocessed the multiplex PCR reads via MiXCR and lists one record per CDR3 protein. The sample shows about 710,000 distinct CDR3 sequences, over 15% of them seen only once. Patients aged 18 to 65 had newly diagnosed hyperthyroidism of under 2 months' duration. Many counts were recorded for this clonotype.

The origin of this receptor is a man aged 18 to 29 with Graves' hyperthyroidism. The specimen sequenced was blood. V is TRBV7-7 and J is TRBJ2-1; 7 nucleotides align to TRBD1. The CDR3 nucleotides are TGTGCCAGCAGCTTAGGGGACAGACTATCCTACAATGAGCAGTTCTTC. Protein sequence: CASSLGDRLSYNEQFF.